This T cell receptor (beta chain) was sequenced in a study of cytomegalovirus exposure and HLA in healthy donors. Study-wide findings and caveats: Some public TCRs appeared in many individuals, while most sequences were rare. Some V segments could not be told apart, so they were left out, TRBV6-2 and TRBV6-3 among them.

Regarding this clone: Antigen: not known.

There are 14 residues in the CDR3. Losses at the gene ends were 4 bases for V and 6 bases for J; bases not matched to a gene: 8. Per the germline V gene, CDR1 is SQVTM and CDR2 is ANQGSEA. In the PCR, 60 Vbeta and 13 Jbeta primers were used. Assay: immunoSEQ multiplex PCR; the TCRdb copy retains only in-frame clones and omits some. The data show about 160,000 clones, around 79% seen once. The chain employs TRBV29-1 and TRBJ2-1; 8 bases match TRBD2. Sequencing used PBMCs. The TCR originated in a man aged 18-30 years in good health and CMV-seronegative. CDR3 coding DNA: TGCAGCGTTGTCCCGTCTAGCGGGCCCAATGAGCAGTTCTTC. It encodes CSVVPSSGPNEQFF.